Following are 30 T cell receptor beta chains from one sample sequenced in a study of blood T cells in healthy people across ages. Through a sample-barcoded 5' primer and a J-beta primer mix, a second PCR was run for roughly 7 to 11 cycles. Each CDR3 protein gets one entry after TCRdb re-called the 5' RACE reads with MiXCR. The sample shows 700,000 to 950,000 distinct CDR3 sequences, 55% to 75% of them seen only once. Sequenced: blood. These receptor sequences come from a man between 25 and 39 years old in good health.

V usage is TRBV12-3 or TRBV12-4 and J usage is TRBJ2-7, with TRBD1 as a possible D gene (6 bases). V lost 3 bases and J 4 bases, leaving 16 bases between the germline ends. The CDR3 length is 15 residues. CDR3 in amino acids: CASSLATGSLYEQYF. For the CDR3, the DNA is TGTGCCAGCAGTTTGGCGACAGGTTCCTTATACGAGCAGTACTTC.

The rearrangement links TRBV7-2 to TRBJ2-3; D unclear. Between the trimmed V and J ends, which lost 5 bases and 1 base, there was a span of 13 bases. CDR1 and CDR2 from the germline V gene are SGHTA and FQGNSA. CDR3 size: 15 residues. CDR3 loop: CASSPTGLRTDTQYF. CDR3 bases: TGTGCCAGCAGCCCGACGGGCCTCCGCACAGATACGCAGTATTTT.

The V call is TRBV20-1, the J call TRBJ2-1, with TRBD2 matching over 9 bases. This CDR3 has 13 residues. Germline V gene data show CDR1 as DFQATT and CDR2 as SNEGSKA (reference sequence). The CDR3 loop is CSSGRTSVNEQFF. As DNA, the CDR3 is TGCTCCTCCGGGAGGACTAGCGTCAATGAGCAGTTCTTC.

CDR3 residues: CASRPGGPSNEQYF. The CDR3 bases are TGTGCCAGCAGGCCAGGGGGACCGAGCAATGAGCAGTACTTC. The gene calls are TRBV6-1 and TRBJ2-4; 7 nucleotides line up with TRBD1. The CDR3 covers 14 residues. V trimming: 6 bases; J trimming: 13 bases; junction bases outside the gene matches: 15. CDR1 and CDR2 (germline): MNHNS, SASEGT.

This clonotype was observed a few times. V is TRBV4-2 and J is TRBJ2-7, with D perhaps given as TRBD1 or TRBD2 (5 bases each). The CDR3 has 16 amino acids. Germline values: CDR1 LGHNA, CDR2 YNFKEQ. Trimming removed 0 bases at V and 5 bases at J, with 17 bases between. The CDR3 reads CASSQDAATLGDEQYF. The CDR3 bases are TGTGCCAGCAGCCAAGATGCCGCTACATTGGGGGACGAGCAGTACTTC.

The chain combines TRBV6-1 with TRBJ1-2; TRBD1 aligns across 7 bases. Germline V gene data show CDR1 as MNHNS and CDR2 as SASEGT. The CDR3 is made up of 12 amino acids. The V segment lost 8 bases and the J segment 6 bases; nucleotides outside the gene matches: 6. CDR3 sequence (DNA): TGTGCCAGCGTCCCAGGGGGACATGGCTACACCTTC. Translated, it gives CASVPGGHGYTF.

This clonotype was counted a few times. The chain combines TRBV20-1 with TRBJ2-5, with TRBD2 identical over 8 bases. CDR3 size: 15 residues. Germline trimming cut 5 bases from V and 5 bases from J; bases unmatched to any gene: 13. Germline-derived CDR1 and CDR2 are DFQATT and SNEGSKA (reference sequence). The CDR3 loop is CSAPRTSGLRETQYF. The DNA of the CDR3 is TGCAGTGCTCCTCGCACTAGCGGCCTCCGGGAGACCCAGTACTTC.

This clonotype has only a few counts. The rearrangement uses TRBV6-6 and TRBJ2-1; TRBD1 is a possible D gene (5 bases). V was trimmed by 3 bases and J by 8 bases, leaving 8 bases between them. This CDR3 contains 12 residues. The germline gives CDR1 MNHNY, CDR2 SVGAGI (reference sequence). Written as DNA, the CDR3 is TGTGCCAGCAGTTATGGCAGGGATGAGCAGTTCTTC. Its translation is CASSYGRDEQFF.

The chain joins TRBV5-6 to TRBJ2-5; D possibly uses TRBD1 or TRBD2 (6 bases each). The DNA end is more similar to TRBJ2-1, so the J call may be wrong. This CDR3 contains 14 residues. In germline, CDR1 is SGHDT, CDR2 YYEEEE. The CDR3 is CASSSTRGQETQFF. CDR3 DNA sequence: TGTGCCAGCAGCTCCACCCGGGGGCAAGAGACCCAGTTCTTC.

In this sample, this clonotype turned up a few times. V usage is TRBV10-3 and J usage is TRBJ2-1, with 12 nucleotides matching TRBD2. CDR1 is ENHRY, CDR2 SYGVKD, per germline. This CDR3 has 15 residues. Trimming removed 3 bases from V and 9 bases from J; junction bases left unmatched: 6. The CDR3: CAISDTGTSGFEQFF. The DNA of the CDR3 is TGTGCCATCAGTGATACCGGGACTAGCGGGTTTGAGCAGTTCTTC.

The V and J genes are TRBV19 and TRBJ1-6; no reliable D call. Germline CDR1 LNHDA, CDR2 SQIVND (reference sequence). CDR3 length: 13 amino acids. The V end was cut by 4 bases, the J end by 7 bases, with 8 bases between. The CDR3 spells CASSSWGNSPLHF. Written as DNA, the CDR3 is TGTGCCAGTAGTAGCTGGGGAAATTCACCCCTCCACTTT.

The chain carries TRBV20-1 and TRBJ2-1; D ambiguous. With 5 bases removed from V and 1 base from J, the gap between germline ends came to 12 bases. The CDR3 totals 14 residues. The germline gives CDR1 DFQATT, CDR2 SNEGSKA (reference sequence). CDR3 sequence: CSAQFKGSYNEQFF. As DNA, the CDR3 is TGCAGTGCTCAATTCAAAGGTTCCTACAATGAGCAGTTCTTC.

This clonotype was found a few times. The chain links TRBV11-2 to TRBJ2-1, with D perhaps matching TRBD1 (7 bases). Trimming pared 6 bases from V and 7 bases from J, leaving 19 bases between. The CDR3 totals 15 residues. Germline loops: CDR1 SGHAT, CDR2 FQNNGV. Written as DNA, the CDR3 is TGTGCCAGCAGGCAGGGGGGCGGGTTCCGGAATGAGCAGTTCTTC. This codes for CASRQGGGFRNEQFF.

This clonotype was recorded at least ten times. This CDR3 reads CASRNTYEQYF. The CDR3 DNA reads TGTGCCAGCAGGAACACCTACGAGCAGTACTTC. The chain joins TRBV27 to TRBJ2-7; D gene ambiguous. The germline V gene has CDR1 MNHEY and CDR2 SMNVEV (reference sequence). Trimming pared 6 bases from V and 2 bases from J, leaving 5 bases between. The CDR3 runs 11 residues.

The chain links TRBV6-1 to TRBJ2-2, with D possibly being TRBD1 (6 bases). CDR1 and CDR2 (germline): MNHNS, SASEGT. With 2 bases removed from V and 7 bases from J, the gap between germline ends came to 17 bases. The CDR3 is made up of 16 amino acids. The DNA of the CDR3 is TGTGCCAGCAGTGAATCCCTCGCCAGGGGAATCGGGGAGCTGTTTTTT. Translating it yields CASSESLARGIGELFF.

The chain recombines TRBV7-9 with TRBJ2-6; D is ambiguous. The CDR3 contains 16 residues. The ends were cut back, 3 bases at V and 1 base at J, with 10 bases in the middle. CDR1 and CDR2 from the germline V gene are SEHNR and FQNEAQ (reference sequence). CDR3 nucleotide sequence: TGTGCCAGCAGCTTTCGGAGTGGATCTGGGGCCAACGTCCTGACTTTC. Translated, it gives CASSFRSGSGANVLTF.

This rearrangement joins TRBV28 to TRBJ2-1; 9 positions match TRBD2. V was pared by 3 bases and J by 3 bases, with 6 bases of the junction left unmatched. This CDR3 has 16 amino acids. Germline V gives CDR1 MDHEN, CDR2 SYDVKM. CDR3 nucleotide sequence: TGTGCCAGCAGTTTTAGCCTAGCGGGGTTCTACAATGAGCAGTTCTTC. This encodes CASSFSLAGFYNEQFF.

This rearrangement joins TRBV20-1 to TRBJ2-7; maybe TRBD2 (6 bases). The V gene's germline CDR1 is DFQATT and CDR2 SNEGSKA (reference sequence). The CDR3 consists of 12 residues. The CDR3 DNA is TGCAGCCCTAGCGACAGCTCCTACGAGCAGTACTTC. Amino acids: CSPSDSSYEQYF.

V and J are TRBV5-6 and TRBJ2-1, with D hard to call. In germline, CDR1 is SGHDT, CDR2 YYEEEE. V shed 4 bases and J shed 6 bases, with 14 bases lying between them. This CDR3 has 14 amino acids. The CDR3 protein is CASSPDTTPNEQFF. CDR3 DNA: TGTGCCAGCAGCCCAGACACTACCCCCAATGAGCAGTTCTTC.

The V gene is TRBV12-3 or TRBV12-4, the J gene TRBJ1-2, with 8 bases lining up with TRBD1. The J segment lost 4 bases and the V segment lost 4 bases, leaving 5 bases of the junction unmatched. This CDR3 has 14 amino acids. The CDR3 here is CASSSWTGSYGYTF. Written as DNA, the CDR3 is TGTGCCAGCAGTTCCTGGACAGGGAGCTATGGCTACACCTTC.

The chain links TRBV29-1 to TRBJ2-7, with D hard to call. This CDR3 region has 14 residues. Trimming cost V 3 bases and J 0 bases, with 12 bases left between them. Germline V gene lookup returns CDR1 SQVTM and CDR2 ANQGSEA. The CDR3 here is CSVDEELSSYEQYF. CDR3 in DNA: TGCAGCGTTGACGAGGAACTCAGCTCCTACGAGCAGTACTTC.

The chain joins TRBV29-1 to TRBJ2-5; 11 bases are shared with TRBD2. Losses at the gene ends were 5 bases for V and 7 bases for J; bases not matched to a gene: 21. This CDR3 region has 18 residues. Germline V gene lookup returns CDR1 SQVTM and CDR2 ANQGSEA. The CDR3 loop reads CSVIGNPRTSGLGGTQYF. CDR3 DNA sequence: TGCAGCGTTATAGGAAACCCCCGGACTAGCGGGCTAGGGGGGACCCAGTACTTC.

The V and J genes are TRBV11-1 and TRBJ2-3; 7 bases line up with TRBD2. Trimming cost V 5 bases and J 5 bases; bases outside gene matches: 16. CDR1 and CDR2 (germline): SGHAT, FQDESV (reference sequence). This CDR3 contains 17 residues. The CDR3 sequence is CASSVTGGPSGGDTQYF. CDR3 sequence (DNA): TGTGCCAGCAGCGTTACGGGGGGACCCTCAGGTGGAGATACGCAGTATTTT.

This clonotype was seen a handful of times. The chain combines TRBV28 with TRBJ2-3, with 10 nucleotides matching TRBD1. CDR1 is MDHEN and CDR2 is SYDVKM in the germline V gene. The CDR3 is 15 residues long. After removal of 3 bases from V and 4 bases from J, the junction contained 4 bases not matched to a gene. CDR3 region: CASSFKGTGADTQYF. The CDR3 nucleotides read TGTGCCAGCAGTTTTAAGGGGACAGGGGCAGATACGCAGTATTTT.

The CDR3 loop reads CAITRSLQSSYNEQYF. CDR3 sequence (DNA): TGTGCCATCACCCGGTCGCTTCAGAGCTCCTACAATGAGCAGTACTTC. The chain links TRBV10-3 to TRBJ2-1; D uncertain. Near its end, the DNA agrees better with TRBJ2-7, so the J call may be wrong. Germline CDR1 is ENHRY and CDR2 is SYGVKD. This CDR3 is 16 amino acids long.

This chain uses TRBV7-2 with TRBJ1-1, with TRBD1 matching 7 bases. Germline assignment: CDR1 SGHTA and CDR2 FQGNSA. Germline trimming cut 1 base from V and 0 bases from J; bases unmatched to any gene: 5. The CDR3 runs to 16 residues. The CDR3 sequence is CASSLVPTGMNTEAFF. The CDR3 bases are TGTGCCAGCAGCTTAGTCCCGACAGGGATGAACACTGAAGCTTTCTTT.

In its sample, this clonotype was seen a few times. The chain is built from TRBV11-2 and TRBJ2-5; TRBD2 matches 12 bases. V lost 2 bases, J lost 11 bases, and 12 bases stayed unmatched. The germline V gene encodes CDR1 SGHAT and CDR2 FQNNGV. The CDR3 runs to 16 residues. The CDR3 bases are TGTGCCAGCAGCTTAACCCGACTAGCGGGAGCGGAAGAGCAGTACTTC. Translation gives CASSLTRLAGAEEQYF.

V is TRBV6-2 or TRBV6-3 and J is TRBJ2-7, with D possibly matching TRBD2 (5 bases). V gave up 3 bases and J gave up 8 bases, with 11 bases separating them. Germline CDR1 MNHEY, CDR2 SVGEGT. This CDR3 comprises 12 residues. The CDR3 coding sequence is TGTGCCAGCAGTTATGGAGGTCTCCAGCAGTACTTC. Translated: CASSYGGLQQYF.

This clonotype came up a few times. The J gene is TRBJ2-7, the V gene TRBV7-9; 9 bases match TRBD2. CDR3 length equals 15 residues. Germline V gene lookup returns CDR1 SEHNR and CDR2 FQNEAQ (reference sequence). The trim removed 1 base at V and 5 bases at J, leaving 6 bases unmatched. CDR3 residues: CASSLERSGSNEQYF. The CDR3 DNA is TGTGCCAGCAGCTTAGAGCGTAGCGGGAGTAACGAGCAGTACTTC.

The chain recombines TRBV7-2 with TRBJ1-4; no definite D call. Trimming stripped 5 bases from V and 0 bases from J, with 10 bases between. The CDR3 is made up of 15 amino acids. Germline CDR1 and CDR2: SGHTA and FQGNSA. In DNA form, the CDR3 reads TGTGCCAGCAGCACCACAGCTCCAACTAATGAAAAACTGTTTTTT. Translating it yields CASSTTAPTNEKLFF.